This is a list of T cell receptor beta chains from one sample in a study of cytomegalovirus exposure and HLA in healthy donors. TCRdb's table, derived via immunoSEQ multiplex PCR, lists solely in-frame clones and lacks some. The data hold a few hundred thousand clones, with 85% to 90% observed a single time. Sequencing was performed on PBMCs. Receptors were obtained from a woman younger than 30 in good health and CMV-seronegative. CDR3s include the opening cysteine and the closing phenylalanine or tryptophan. A D gene is named only where the DNA matches it firmly. Expanded clones are given a class, and other clones once, few, many or no size at all.

CDR3nt: TGTGCCACCAGCAGAGTCCTTCCCGGGACAGCGACCCAAGAGACCCAGTACTTC
CDR3aa: CATSRVLPGTATQETQYF
d_gene: TRBD1
abundance: .
j_gene: TRBJ2-5
v_gene: TRBV15
len: 18

CDR3nt: TGTGCCAGCAGTTCGGATCATGGAGGGGGCAATCAGCCCCAGCATTTT
CDR3aa: CASSSDHGGGNQPQHF
d_gene: .
abundance: once
j_gene: TRBJ1-5
v_gene: TRBV28
len: 16

CDR3nt: TGTGCCAGCAGCCCCCTGAGACGGGATGCTTTCTTT
CDR3aa: CASSPLRRDAFF
d_gene: .
abundance: .
j_gene: TRBJ1-1
v_gene: TRBV7-2
len: 12

CDR3nt: TGTGCCAGCAGTTTCCAGAAAAATCAGCCCCAGCATTTT
CDR3aa: CASSFQKNQPQHF
d_gene: .
abundance: .
j_gene: TRBJ1-5
v_gene: TRBV28
len: 13

CDR3nt: TGTGCCAGTAGTAGAAACACAGGGGGCAGGAACTATGGCTACACCTTC
CDR3aa: CASSRNTGGRNYGYTF
d_gene: TRBD1
abundance: .
j_gene: TRBJ1-2
v_gene: TRBV19
len: 16

CDR3nt: TGTGCCAGCAGTTACTCGGGGACAGGGCCAACCTATGGCTACACCTTC
CDR3aa: CASSYSGTGPTYGYTF
d_gene: TRBD1
abundance: .
j_gene: TRBJ1-2
v_gene: TRBV6-5
len: 16

CDR3nt: TGTGCCAGCAGCTTAGCGCCGGGACTAGCCAAAAACATTCAGTACTTC
CDR3aa: CASSLAPGLAKNIQYF
d_gene: .
abundance: .
j_gene: TRBJ2-4
v_gene: TRBV7-9
len: 16

CDR3nt: TGTGCCAGCAGTTACCGCCAGGGGGGCGGCTACACCTTC
CDR3aa: CASSYRQGGGYTF
d_gene: TRBD1
abundance: .
j_gene: TRBJ1-2
v_gene: TRBV6-5
len: 13

CDR3nt: TGTGCCAGCAGCCAAGTATACGAGCAGTACTTC
CDR3aa: CASSQVYEQYF
d_gene: .
abundance: .
j_gene: TRBJ2-7
v_gene: TRBV14
len: 11

CDR3nt: TGTGCCAGTAGTATAGGGACTAGCGGGATCCACAATGAGCAGTTCTTC
CDR3aa: CASSIGTSGIHNEQFF
d_gene: TRBD2
abundance: .
j_gene: TRBJ2-1
v_gene: TRBV19
len: 16

CDR3nt: TGCGCCAGCAGTGAGTTGCGACTAGCCCAAGTTCGGGCAGATACGCAGTATTTT
CDR3aa: CASSELRLAQVRADTQYF
d_gene: TRBD2
abundance: .
j_gene: TRBJ2-3
v_gene: TRBV10-2
len: 18

CDR3nt: TGCGCCAGCAGCCAAGTTATCGCGACAGATACGCAGTATTTT
CDR3aa: CASSQVIATDTQYF
d_gene: .
abundance: .
j_gene: TRBJ2-3
v_gene: TRBV4-1
len: 14